The clone carrying this TCR beta chain has a count of ten or more. Its antigen is currently unknown. Assembly of TCR beta libraries relied on iRepertoire HTBI primers together with Arm-PCR of CDR3 regions. Per the authors' pipeline: Detected in the samples were about 58 TRBV and over twelve TRBJ segments. Each CDR3 protein is one row after TCRdb ran MiXCR on the multiplex PCR reads. Here the V and J calls rest on TCRdb's processing, not on the authors' analysis. The table lists hundreds of thousands of distinct CDR3 sequences, 16% of them singletons. Described time point: newly diagnosed GD, antithyroid drugs for less than 3 months. Preparation of the TCR library used RNA extracted from PBMCs. This record belongs to a study of regulatory T cells in long-lasting Graves disease. Study-level findings and limits: Not thyroid tissue but only peripheral blood was studied.

Per the germline V gene, CDR1 is MNHEY and CDR2 is SVGEGT. This CDR3 is built from 12 residues. Trimming left V 2 bases short and J 5 bases short, with 6 bases between. The sample also formed part of further work on T cells in Graves' hyperthyroidism and ophthalmopathy. That investigation notes: Orbital computed tomography, thyroid ultrasound, serum thyroxine and TRAb, and clinical symptoms together informed the diagnoses.

The sample consisted of peripheral blood mononuclear cells (PBMCs), taken at new diagnosis, from a patient treated with antithyroid drugs. The genes are TRBV6-2 or TRBV6-3 and TRBJ1-1; D not resolved. This receptor was taken from a woman younger than 45 with Graves disease. CDR3 loop: CASSYPSTEAFF. In DNA form, the CDR3 reads TGTGCCAGCAGTTACCCCAGTACTGAAGCTTTCTTT.